This is a list of T cell receptor beta chains from one sample in a study of shared clonotypes between healthy human individuals. Profiling relied on immunoSEQ multiplex PCR, and the TCRdb table lists in-frame clones only, not all of them. This table holds about 2.5 million clones, roughly 90% found once. Sequenced input: naive CD4+ T cells from PBMCs. The receptors shown here come from a young man in good health. Some clones in this sample may be carry-over from other donors' samples. Both conserved end residues are part of each CDR3. The D gene is left open where the match is weak. Clone size is stated in some rows and not others, as once, few, many or a class when expanded.

clone size: -; J gene: TRBJ2-7; D gene: -; V gene: TRBV5-1; CDR3 DNA: TGCGCCAGCAGCTTGGCCCCTTCCCTTTACGAGCAGTACTTC; CDR3 protein: CASSLAPSLYEQYF
clone size: -; J gene: TRBJ1-1; D gene: -; V gene: TRBV19; CDR3 DNA: TGTGCCAGTAGTTCCCGATTCATGAACACTGAAGCTTTCTTT; CDR3 protein: CASSSRFMNTEAFF
clone size: -; J gene: TRBJ2-7; D gene: -; V gene: TRBV7-2; CDR3 DNA: TGTGCCAGCAGCTTAAGGGGCTACGAGCAGTACTTC; CDR3 protein: CASSLRGYEQYF
clone size: -; J gene: TRBJ2-1; D gene: -; V gene: TRBV5-1; CDR3 DNA: TGCGCCAGCAGCTTGGGGTCCGAGGACAATGAGCAGTTCTTC; CDR3 protein: CASSLGSEDNEQFF
clone size: -; J gene: TRBJ2-1; D gene: -; V gene: TRBV5-4; CDR3 DNA: TGTGCCAGCAGCTTGGCCCTCCGTGGCTACTACAATGAGCAGTTCTTC; CDR3 protein: CASSLALRGYYNEQFF
clone size: -; J gene: TRBJ1-5; D gene: -; V gene: TRBV6-1; CDR3 DNA: TGTGCCAGCAGTGAAAGGAGGAGGGAGCCCCAGCATTTT; CDR3 protein: CASSERRREPQHF
clone size: -; J gene: TRBJ2-5; D gene: -; V gene: TRBV7-7; CDR3 DNA: TGTGCCAGCAGCTTAGCGGGGTCTCAAGAGACCCAGTACTTC; CDR3 protein: CASSLAGSQETQYF
clone size: -; J gene: TRBJ1-1; D gene: -; V gene: TRBV23-1; CDR3 DNA: TGCGCCAGCAGTCAAGAGAGAGAAAAGGACAGCAAGACTGAAGCTTTCTTT; CDR3 protein: CASSQEREKDSKTEAFF
clone size: -; J gene: TRBJ2-1; D gene: TRBD2; V gene: TRBV11-1; CDR3 DNA: TGTGCCAGCTCAACCTTGGGGGCGGGAGGCCAAAATGAGCAGTTCTTC; CDR3 protein: CASSTLGAGGQNEQFF
clone size: -; J gene: TRBJ1-3; D gene: -; V gene: TRBV7-9; CDR3 DNA: TGTGCCAGCAGCTTAGAGATCCAGGACAGAGGAAACACCATATATTTT; CDR3 protein: CASSLEIQDRGNTIYF
clone size: few; J gene: TRBJ1-2; D gene: -; V gene: TRBV27; CDR3 DNA: TGTGCCAGCAGTTTTCGGGGCGATTACGATGGCTACACCTTC; CDR3 protein: CASSFRGDYDGYTF
clone size: -; J gene: TRBJ1-1; D gene: -; V gene: TRBV5-5; CDR3 DNA: TGTGCCAGCAGCCCCCTGATTCTTCGGGGCACTGAAGCTTTCTTT; CDR3 protein: CASSPLILRGTEAFF
clone size: -; J gene: TRBJ1-2; D gene: TRBD1; V gene: TRBV5-6; CDR3 DNA: TGTGCCAGCAGCTTAGGACAGGGAGGCTATGGCTACACCTTC; CDR3 protein: CASSLGQGGYGYTF
clone size: once; J gene: TRBJ1-2; D gene: -; V gene: TRBV27; CDR3 DNA: TGTGCCAGCAGTTTAAGGTCCTTACAGAGTTACACCTTC; CDR3 protein: CASSLRSLQSYTF